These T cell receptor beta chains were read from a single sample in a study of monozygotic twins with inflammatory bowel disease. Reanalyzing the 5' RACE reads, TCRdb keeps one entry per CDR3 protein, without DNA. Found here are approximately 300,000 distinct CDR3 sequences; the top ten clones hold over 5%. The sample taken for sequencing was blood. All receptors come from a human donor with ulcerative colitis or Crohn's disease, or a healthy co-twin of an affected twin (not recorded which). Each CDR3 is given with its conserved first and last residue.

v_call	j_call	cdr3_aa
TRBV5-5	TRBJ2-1	CASSRLGVGSSNEQFF
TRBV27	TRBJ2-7	CASSSRQVPYEQYF
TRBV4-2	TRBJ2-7	CASSQQTSGGGREQYF
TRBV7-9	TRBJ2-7	CASRHEAGGKGEQYF
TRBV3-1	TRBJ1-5	CASSQKGTGQPQHF
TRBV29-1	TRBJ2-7	CSVEDPGRSGRAGKQYF
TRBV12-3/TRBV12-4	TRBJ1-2	CASSRLNYGYTF
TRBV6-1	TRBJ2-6	CASRLGTSSGANVLTF
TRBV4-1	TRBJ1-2	CASSQGTGGVNYGYTF
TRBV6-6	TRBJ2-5	CASSYSGQGATQYF
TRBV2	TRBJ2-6	CASSESGANVLTF
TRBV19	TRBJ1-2	CASSHRDSYGYTF
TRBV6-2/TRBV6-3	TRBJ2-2	CASSPDRQRTGELFF
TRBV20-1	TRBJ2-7	CSARDGRREVGEQYF
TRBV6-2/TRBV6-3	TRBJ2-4	CASSTPPPGTKNIQYF
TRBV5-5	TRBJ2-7	CASSLSVQTYEQYF
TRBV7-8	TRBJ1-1	CASSPHEMNTEAFF
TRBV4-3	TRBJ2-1	CASSQDPPGGTYNEQFF
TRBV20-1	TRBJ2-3	CSAREGAVRDTQYF
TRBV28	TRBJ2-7	CASIGGGGRASYEQYF
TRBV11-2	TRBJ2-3	CASSRSGTSGRTPDTQYF
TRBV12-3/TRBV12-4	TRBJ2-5	CASSFLLETQYF
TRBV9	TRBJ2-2	CASSVGYTGVTGELFF
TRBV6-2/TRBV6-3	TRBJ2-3	CASRPRISTDTQYF
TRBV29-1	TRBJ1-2	CSVPQGQGFFGYTF
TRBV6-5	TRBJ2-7	CASTTWLGEQYF
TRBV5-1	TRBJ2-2	CASRPMDTGELFF
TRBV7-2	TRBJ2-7	CASSHDRGYEQYF
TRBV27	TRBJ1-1	CASSSLGMNTEAFF
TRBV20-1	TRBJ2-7	CSAPGLAYEQYF
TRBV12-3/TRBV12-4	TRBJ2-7	CASRLTRGLGLATSYEQYF
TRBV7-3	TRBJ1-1	CASTPGRDTEAFF
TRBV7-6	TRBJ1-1	CASSRGQGVGTEAFF
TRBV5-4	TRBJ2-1	CASSWGGQGIYEQFF
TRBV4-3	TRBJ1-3	CASSQDSSSGNTIYF
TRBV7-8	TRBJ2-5	CASSLASSGSRTQYF
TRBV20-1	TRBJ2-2	CSPGLAHTGELFF
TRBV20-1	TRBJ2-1	CSAHRDLGSDEQFF
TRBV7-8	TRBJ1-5	CASSLASENQPQHF
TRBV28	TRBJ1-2	CASSFFVVHLDRFYGYTF
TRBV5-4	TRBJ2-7	CASSLGQLDASYEQYF
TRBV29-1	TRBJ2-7	CSVEVSGGEQYF
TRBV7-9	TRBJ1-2	CASSLIPSTNYGYTF
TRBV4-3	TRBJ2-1	CASSQAGHPRWNEQFF
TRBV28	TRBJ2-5	CASSLRLRVKTQYF